The 28 T cell receptor beta chains below come from one sample, sequenced in a study of blood T cell repertoires in COVID-19. Generated by immunoSEQ multiplex PCR, the TCRdb table keeps only in-frame clones and is missing some. The table includes some 160,000 clones, 70% to 85% detected once. The source material was PBMCs or T cells enriched from blood (not recorded which). All receptors come from a woman aged 65 to 85 in a cohort exposed to, infected with or recovered from COVID-19 (not recorded which).

The rearrangement uses TRBV4-1 and TRBJ2-7, with TRBD1 matching 9 bases. Germline V lookup: CDR1 MGHRA, CDR2 YSYEKL. The junction had 4 bases not matched to a gene; V was cut back by 5 bases and J by 2 bases. The CDR3 extends over 14 amino acids. The CDR3 bases are TGCGCCAGCAGCTATAGGACAGGGGCCTACGAGCAGTACTTC. Translation gives CASSYRTGAYEQYF.

The gene calls are TRBV7-9 and TRBJ1-1, with D possibly TRBD1 on 6 matching bases. The germline gives CDR1 SEHNR, CDR2 FQNEAQ (reference sequence). The CDR3 is 13 amino acids. Trimming shortened V by 1 base and J by 11 bases, and 14 bases separated the two germline ends. The CDR3 loop is CASSLDGAGVAFF. The DNA of the CDR3 is TGTGCCAGCAGCTTAGATGGGGCAGGGGTTGCTTTCTTT. Together with reference TRBV7-9 and TRBJ1-1, the CDR3 gives the full variable domain: DTGVSQNPRHKITKRGQNVTFRCDPISEHNRLYWYRQTLGQGPEFLTYFQNEAQLEKSRLLSDRFSAERPKGSFSTLEIQRTEQGDSAMYLCASSLDGAGVAFFGQGTRLTVV.

The chain carries TRBV9 and TRBJ2-5, with 8 bases fitting TRBD2. CDR1 SGDLS and CDR2 YYNGEE come from the germline V gene. The V gene end was trimmed by 3 bases and the J gene end by 3 bases; junction bases not matched to a gene: 7. The CDR3 has 15 amino acids. The CDR3 region has the DNA TGTGCCAGCAGCGATGGGCGGGAGGCAAAAGAGACCCAGTACTTC. This sequence encodes CASSDGREAKETQYF.

The chain employs TRBV12-5 and TRBJ2-1; TRBD2 aligns across 7 bases. The germline gives CDR1 LGHNT, CDR2 FRNRAP. J lost 5 bases, V lost 8 bases, and 6 bases had no gene match. The CDR3 is 13 residues long. CDR3 DNA: TGTGCTAGTAGGCGGGAGTGGGACAATGAGCAGTTCTTC. It codes for CASRREWDNEQFF.

This clone was counted once. This chain uses TRBV7-8 with TRBJ1-1; D is possibly TRBD1 (5 bases). V was clipped by 5 bases and J by 4 bases, with 14 bases between them. This CDR3 spans 14 amino acids. CDR1 and CDR2 (germline): SGHVS, FQNEAQ. CDR3 residues: CASSRSRGGTEAFF. CDR3 DNA: TGTGCCAGCAGCCGGAGTAGGGGCGGCACTGAAGCTTTCTTT.

The genes are TRBV19 and TRBJ1-5, with 9 nucleotides matching TRBD1. Trimming took 5 bases from V and 0 from J; bases not matched to a gene: 17. The V gene's germline CDR1 is LNHDA and CDR2 SQIVND (reference sequence). CDR3 length: 20 residues. CDR3 bases: TGTGCCAGTAGTCCCTTCCTGGGGAGACAGGGGGTGAGTAGCAATCAGCCCCAGCATTTT. Encoded protein: CASSPFLGRQGVSSNQPQHF.

The table lists this clone with a count of one. V gene TRBV3-1 (or the pseudogene TRBV3-2) combines with J gene TRBJ2-5; tentative D call: TRBD2 (6 bases). Germline V gene lookup returns CDR1 LGHDT and CDR2 YNNKEL (reference sequence). Trimming removed 1 base from V and 2 bases from J, with 14 bases in between. The CDR3 has 16 residues. The CDR3, as DNA: TGTGCCAGCAGCCAAGGGAGGGCGGGGCCTCAAGAGACCCAGTACTTC. Translating it yields CASSQGRAGPQETQYF.

The chain employs TRBV27 and TRBJ1-3, with 11 bases aligning to TRBD1. The CDR3 is 17 residues long. Germline CDR1 reads MNHEY; CDR2 reads SMNVEV (reference sequence). Germline trimming cut 3 bases from V and 2 bases from J; bases unmatched to any gene: 6. As DNA, the CDR3 is TGTGCCAGCAGTTTCCCCGGACAGGGGGCCCCTGGAAACACCATATATTTT. Translated: CASSFPGQGAPGNTIYF.

This clone was seen more than once but under ten times. The CDR3 coding sequence is TGTGCCAGTAGTATCTGGCGACAGAACTATGGCTACACCTTC. Residues: CASSIWRQNYGYTF. This chain connects TRBV19 to TRBJ1-2; tentative D call: TRBD1 (5 bases). Germline-derived CDR1 and CDR2 are LNHDA and SQIVND (reference sequence). Trimming cost V 3 bases and J 2 bases, with 10 bases left between them. There are 14 residues in the CDR3.

The rearrangement uses TRBV16 and TRBJ2-1, with TRBD2 as a possible D gene (6 bases). Trimming took off 2 bases at V and 15 bases at J, with 20 bases between the two ends. CDR1 is KGHSY and CDR2 is FQNENV in the germline V gene. This CDR3 is built from 14 residues. CDR3 nucleotides: TGTGCCAGCAGCCAACAGGTGGTGGTCGGGAGTGCGTTCTTC. The encoded protein is CASSQQVVVGSAFF.

As to this clone: One end of the junction is discordant with germline, which a read error may explain. The sample carries other DNA sequences with the same CDR3. The rearrangement joins TRBV12-3 or TRBV12-4 to TRBJ1-3; 8 positions agree with TRBD1. This CDR3 spans 13 amino acids. The CDR3 sequence is CASSQGAGNTIYF. The CDR3 DNA sequence: TGTGCCAGCAGTCAGGGGGCTGGGAACACCATATATTTT.

The rearrangement links TRBV5-1 to TRBJ2-1; 12 bases line up with TRBD2. V lost 0 bases and J lost 10; bases outside the gene matches: 14. The CDR3 loop spans 18 amino acids. Germline V CDR1 and CDR2: SGHRS, YFSETQ. For the CDR3, the DNA is TGCGCCAGCAGCTTGGCCCCTGCAACTAGCGGGAGGAAGAGAGAGCAGTTCTTC. Encoded protein: CASSLAPATSGRKREQFF. The full variable domain, with the rest looked up from reference TRBV5-1 and TRBJ2-1, is KAGVTQTPRYLIKTRGQQVTLSCSPISGHRSVSWYQQTPGQGLQFLFEYFSETQRNKGNFPGRFSGRQFSNSRSEMNVSTLELGDSALYLCASSLAPATSGRKREQFFGPGTRLTVL.

The V gene is TRBV7-2, the J gene TRBJ1-2; tentative D call: TRBD1 (6 bases). CDR1 is SGHTA and CDR2 is FQGNSA in the germline V gene. The CDR3 loop spans 14 amino acids. V lost 4 bases and J lost 0, with 9 bases in between. The CDR3 loop reads CASSSRTANYGYTF. For the CDR3, the DNA is TGTGCCAGCAGCTCCAGGACAGCTAACTATGGCTACACCTTC.

This chain joins TRBV5-6 and TRBJ1-1; no clear D. The CDR3 is made up of 17 amino acids. The germline gives CDR1 SGHDT, CDR2 YYEEEE. Trimming removed 4 bases from V and 0 bases from J, with 19 bases in between. CDR3 region: CASSRHWEGLMNTEAFF. In nucleotides, the CDR3 is TGTGCCAGCAGCCGCCATTGGGAGGGCCTTATGAACACTGAAGCTTTCTTT.

Here the CDR3 reads CASSQAQGTYGYTF. In DNA form, the CDR3 reads TGTGCCAGCAGTCAGGCACAGGGCACCTATGGCTACACCTTC. The rearrangement uses TRBV2 and TRBJ1-2, with a weak D call TRBD1 (6 bases). The CDR3 length is 14 residues. Germline V gene lookup returns CDR1 SNHLY and CDR2 FYNNEI. Trimming took 5 bases from V and 4 from J, leaving 14 bases between them.

V usage is TRBV6-2 or TRBV6-3 and J usage is TRBJ2-3; 9 nucleotides agree with TRBD1. Trimming removed 5 bases from V and 3 bases from J; junction bases left unmatched: 9. The CDR3 covers 16 residues. CDR1 MNHEY and CDR2 SVGEGT come from the germline V gene. CDR3 loop: CASSPLIGTGTDTQYF. Written as DNA, the CDR3 is TGTGCCAGCAGTCCACTTATCGGGACAGGGACAGATACGCAGTATTTT.

The J gene is TRBJ2-5, the V gene TRBV2; 8 nucleotides align to TRBD1. The CDR3 runs to 14 residues. Germline assignment: CDR1 SNHLY and CDR2 FYNNEI. J gave up 4 bases and V 5 bases, and 6 bases lay outside the gene matches. In DNA, the CDR3 is TGTGCCAGCAGTTTATCAGGGGGCCCAGAGACCCAGTACTTC. It yields the protein CASSLSGGPETQYF.

The V and J genes are TRBV12-3 or TRBV12-4 and TRBJ1-1; tentatively, D is TRBD1 (6 bases). V was trimmed by 7 bases and J by 4 bases, leaving 10 bases between them. This CDR3 has 12 amino acids. This CDR3 is CASTHRVTEAFF. In DNA form, the CDR3 reads TGTGCCAGCACTCACAGGGTCACTGAAGCTTTCTTT.

The rearrangement joins TRBV7-9 to TRBJ1-4; weak D call: TRBD1 (5 bases). The CDR3 has 14 amino acids. Germline lookup yields CDR1 SEHNR and CDR2 FQNEAQ (reference sequence). V was clipped by 1 base and J by 5 bases, with 8 bases between them. The CDR3 spells CASSLGSGNEKLFF. The CDR3 coding sequence is TGTGCCAGCAGCTTAGGTTCAGGGAATGAAAAACTGTTTTTT.

The J gene is TRBJ1-2, the V gene TRBV5-1; 8 bases agree with TRBD1. Germline CDR1 is SGHRS and CDR2 is YFSETQ. Losses at the gene ends were 0 bases for V and 3 bases for J; bases not matched to a gene: 4. The CDR3 runs to 15 residues. This chain's CDR3 is CASSLGTGKDYGYTF. CDR3 DNA: TGCGCCAGCAGCTTGGGGACAGGGAAGGACTATGGCTACACCTTC. Complete variable domain (other parts from reference TRBV5-1 and TRBJ1-2): KAGVTQTPRYLIKTRGQQVTLSCSPISGHRSVSWYQQTPGQGLQFLFEYFSETQRNKGNFPGRFSGRQFSNSRSEMNVSTLELGDSALYLCASSLGTGKDYGYTFGSGTRLTVV.

The chain has TRBV19 and TRBJ2-7; 7 bases align to TRBD1. Germline loops: CDR1 LNHDA, CDR2 SQIVND (reference sequence). V lost 5 bases, J lost 2 bases, and 3 bases stayed unmatched. CDR3 length: 13 amino acids. The CDR3 nucleotides are TGTGCCAGTAGTGGGGACAGACCCTACGAGCAGTACTTC. Its protein product is CASSGDRPYEQYF.

The gene calls are TRBV12-3 or TRBV12-4 and TRBJ2-3; D may be TRBD1 (7 bases). The V gene lost 6 bases and the J gene lost 5 bases, with 12 bases spanning the gap. The CDR3 contains 13 residues. The CDR3 loop reads CASRRGREDTQYF. In DNA, the CDR3 is TGTGCCAGCAGAAGGGGGCGGGAAGATACGCAGTATTTT.

DNA of the CDR3: TGTGCCACCAGCAGTCTCAACAGGGTAACTAACAATGAGCAGTTCTTC. Protein sequence: CATSSLNRVTNNEQFF. This chain links TRBV15 with TRBJ2-1; D possibly corresponds to TRBD1 (6 bases). This CDR3 has 16 amino acids. Germline lookup yields CDR1 LNHNV and CDR2 YYDKDF (reference sequence). V was pared by 3 bases and J by 5 bases, with 17 bases between.

The chain carries TRBV11-3 and TRBJ2-5, with 8 bases matching TRBD1. From germline, CDR1 is SGHNT and CDR2 YENEEA. This CDR3 region has 14 residues. V shed 2 bases, J shed 4 bases, and the junction held 3 bases outside the gene matches. The DNA for the CDR3 is TGTGCCAGCAGCTTATCCGGACAGGGAGAGACCCAGTACTTC. This encodes CASSLSGQGETQYF.

The V call is TRBV18, the J call TRBJ1-3; D may be TRBD1 (5 bases). V shed 5 bases and J shed 0 bases, with 8 bases lying between them. Germline V gene sequence: CDR1 KGHSH, CDR2 LQKENI. The CDR3 length is 14 residues. The CDR3 DNA reads as TGTGCCAGCTCAGACAGCCCCTCTGGAAACACCATATATTTT. Protein sequence: CASSDSPSGNTIYF.

CDR3 DNA sequence: TGTGCCAGCAGCTCGGGACAGGGAATTGAAGCTTTCTTT. Translating it yields CASSSGQGIEAFF. V usage is TRBV5-4 and J usage is TRBJ1-1; 9 bases match TRBD1. V lost 3 bases, J lost 7 bases, and 4 bases stayed unmatched. Germline lookup yields CDR1 SGHNT and CDR2 YYREEE (reference sequence). The CDR3 has 13 residues. The variable domain in full, with the rest retrieved from reference TRBV5-4 and TRBJ1-1, is ETGVTQSPTHLIKTRGQQVTLRCSSQSGHNTVSWYQQALGQGPQFIFQYYREEENGRGNFPPRFSGLQFPNYSSELNVNALELDDSALYLCASSSGQGIEAFFGQGTRLTVV.

The chain carries TRBV7-3 and TRBJ1-6, with TRBD1 identical over 8 bases. There are 15 residues in the CDR3. The J segment lost 10 bases and the V segment lost 1 base, leaving 6 bases of the junction unmatched. Per germline, CDR1 SGHTA and CDR2 FQGTGA. The CDR3 DNA reads as TGTGCCAGCAGCTTAAGCCAGGGGGCAGGGTCACCCCTCCACTTT. As protein: CASSLSQGAGSPLHF.

The rearrangement links TRBV28 to TRBJ1-1; 8 bases agree with TRBD1. Germline V CDR1 and CDR2: MDHEN, SYDVKM. V shed 7 bases, J shed 4 bases, and the junction held 8 bases outside the gene matches. The CDR3 loop spans 14 amino acids. The CDR3: CASIETRGLTEAFF. The CDR3 coding sequence is TGTGCCAGCATAGAGACCAGGGGGCTCACTGAAGCTTTCTTT.